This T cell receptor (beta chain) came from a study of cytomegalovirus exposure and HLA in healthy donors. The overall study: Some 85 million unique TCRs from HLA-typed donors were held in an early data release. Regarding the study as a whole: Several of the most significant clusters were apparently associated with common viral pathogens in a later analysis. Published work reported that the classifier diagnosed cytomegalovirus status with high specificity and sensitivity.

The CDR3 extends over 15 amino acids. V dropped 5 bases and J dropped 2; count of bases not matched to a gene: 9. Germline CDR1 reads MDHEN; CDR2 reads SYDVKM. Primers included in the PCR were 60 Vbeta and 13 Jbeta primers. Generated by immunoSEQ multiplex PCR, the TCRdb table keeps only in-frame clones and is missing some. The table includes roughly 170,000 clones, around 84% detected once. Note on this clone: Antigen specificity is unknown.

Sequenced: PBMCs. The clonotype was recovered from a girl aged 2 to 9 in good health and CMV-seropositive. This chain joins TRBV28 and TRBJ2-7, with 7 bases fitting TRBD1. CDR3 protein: CASSLHRGSTYEQYF. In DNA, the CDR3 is TGTGCCAGCAGTCTCCACAGGGGCAGCACCTACGAGCAGTACTTC.